Below, 3 T cell receptor beta chains from the same sample are listed, as sequenced in a study of blood T cell repertoires in COVID-19. The method was immunoSEQ multiplex PCR; TCRdb's version includes in-frame clones alone and lacks a portion of them. Of approximately 110,000 clones listed, 70% to 90% were seen once; the top ten hold under 9%. The sequenced material came from peripheral blood. The receptor set was obtained from a woman in her 70s who had recovered from COVID-19.

The chain uses TRBV6-5 and TRBJ1-5; 7 bases match TRBD1. Germline CDR1 MNHEY, CDR2 SVGAGI. V dropped 10 bases and J dropped 7; count of bases not matched to a gene: 10. The CDR3 is made up of 13 amino acids. The CDR3 region is CATHNRGGQPQHF. Written as DNA, the CDR3 is TGTGCCACCCACAACAGGGGTGGGCAGCCCCAGCATTTT.

V gene TRBV9 combines with J gene TRBJ1-4, with a weak D call TRBD1 (6 bases). V lost 0 bases, J lost 12 bases, and 15 bases lay in between. Germline CDR1 SGDLS, CDR2 YYNGEE. This CDR3 spans 14 amino acids. The CDR3 coding sequence is TGTGCCAGCAGCGTAGGGAGGAGAGGGGGGGAACTGTTTTTT. Amino acids: CASSVGRRGGELFF.

About this clone: At the DNA level, this CDR3 is encoded by other sequences in the same sample as well. This chain connects TRBV7-2 to TRBJ1-2, with a tentative D call TRBD1 (5 bases). This CDR3 is 13 amino acids long. Germline V gene data show CDR1 as SGHTA and CDR2 as FQGNSA. The V end was cut by 3 bases, the J end by 6 bases, with 11 bases between. CDR3 in amino acids: CASSFRQGHGYTF. CDR3 nucleotide sequence: TGTGCCAGCAGCTTCCGGCAGGGCCATGGCTACACCTTC.